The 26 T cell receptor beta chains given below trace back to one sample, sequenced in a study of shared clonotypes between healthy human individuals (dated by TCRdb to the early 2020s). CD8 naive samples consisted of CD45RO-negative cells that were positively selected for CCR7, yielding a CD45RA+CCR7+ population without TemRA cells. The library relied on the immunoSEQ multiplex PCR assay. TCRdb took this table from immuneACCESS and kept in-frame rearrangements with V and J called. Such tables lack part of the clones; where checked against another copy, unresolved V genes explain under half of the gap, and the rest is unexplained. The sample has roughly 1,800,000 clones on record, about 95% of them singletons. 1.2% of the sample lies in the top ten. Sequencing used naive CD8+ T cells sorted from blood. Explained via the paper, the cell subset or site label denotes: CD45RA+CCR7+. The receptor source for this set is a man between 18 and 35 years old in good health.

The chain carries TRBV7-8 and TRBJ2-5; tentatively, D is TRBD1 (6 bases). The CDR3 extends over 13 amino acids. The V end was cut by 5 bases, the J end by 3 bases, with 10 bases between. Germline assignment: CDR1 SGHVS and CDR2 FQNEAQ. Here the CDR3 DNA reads TGTGCCAGCAGCCGAGGGACAAAAGAGACCCAGTACTTC. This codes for CASSRGTKETQYF.

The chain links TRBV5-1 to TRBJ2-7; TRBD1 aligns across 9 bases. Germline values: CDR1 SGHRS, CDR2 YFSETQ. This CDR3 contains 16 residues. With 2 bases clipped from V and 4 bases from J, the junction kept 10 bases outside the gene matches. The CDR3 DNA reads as TGCGCCAGCAGCTTTCTCCCCAACAGGGGGCGGTACGAGCAGTACTTC. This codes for CASSFLPNRGRYEQYF.

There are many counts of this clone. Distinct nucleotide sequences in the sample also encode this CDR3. The CDR3 spells CASSYSESYEQYF. The CDR3 nucleotides are TGTGCCAGCAGTTACTCGGAGTCCTACGAGCAGTACTTC. The rearrangement joins TRBV6-5 to TRBJ2-7, with D uncertain. The CDR3 consists of 13 residues. CDR1 is MNHEY, CDR2 SVGAGI, per germline. Trimming cost V 0 bases and J 1 base, with 4 bases left between them.

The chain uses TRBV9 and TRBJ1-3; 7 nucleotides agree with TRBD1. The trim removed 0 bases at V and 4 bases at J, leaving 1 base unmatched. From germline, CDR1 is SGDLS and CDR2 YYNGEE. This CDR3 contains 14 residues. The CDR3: CASSVDRGGNTIYF. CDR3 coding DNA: TGTGCCAGCAGCGTAGACAGGGGCGGAAACACCATATATTTT.

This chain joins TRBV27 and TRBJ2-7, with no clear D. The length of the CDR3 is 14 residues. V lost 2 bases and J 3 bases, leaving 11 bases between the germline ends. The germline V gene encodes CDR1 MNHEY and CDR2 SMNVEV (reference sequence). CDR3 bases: TGTGCCAGCAGTTTAGGTCCGGACGGCTACGAGCAGTACTTC. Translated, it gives CASSLGPDGYEQYF.

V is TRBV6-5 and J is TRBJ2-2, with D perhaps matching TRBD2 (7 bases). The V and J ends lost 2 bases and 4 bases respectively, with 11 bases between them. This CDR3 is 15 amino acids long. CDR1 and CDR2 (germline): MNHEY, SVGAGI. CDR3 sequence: CASSYKGEGTGELFF. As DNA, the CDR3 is TGTGCCAGCAGTTACAAGGGGGAGGGCACCGGGGAGCTGTTTTTT.

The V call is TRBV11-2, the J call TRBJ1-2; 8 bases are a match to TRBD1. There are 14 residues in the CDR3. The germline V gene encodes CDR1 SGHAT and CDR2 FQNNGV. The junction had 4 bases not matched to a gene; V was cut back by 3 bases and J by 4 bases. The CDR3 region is CASSFPGGSYGYTF. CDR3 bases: TGTGCCAGCAGCTTCCCAGGGGGCAGCTATGGCTACACCTTC.

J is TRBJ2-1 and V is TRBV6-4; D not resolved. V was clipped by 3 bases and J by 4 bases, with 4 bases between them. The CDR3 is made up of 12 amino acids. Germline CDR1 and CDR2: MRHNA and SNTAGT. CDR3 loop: CASSDYYNEQFF. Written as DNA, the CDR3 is TGTGCCAGCAGTGATTATTACAATGAGCAGTTCTTC.

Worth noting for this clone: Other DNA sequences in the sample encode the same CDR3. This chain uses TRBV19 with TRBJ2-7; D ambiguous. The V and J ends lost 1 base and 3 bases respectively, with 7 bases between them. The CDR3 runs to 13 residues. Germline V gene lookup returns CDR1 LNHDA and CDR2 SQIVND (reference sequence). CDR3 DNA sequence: TGTGCCAGTAGTATAGGGCTTGGCTACGAGCAGTACTTC. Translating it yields CASSIGLGYEQYF.

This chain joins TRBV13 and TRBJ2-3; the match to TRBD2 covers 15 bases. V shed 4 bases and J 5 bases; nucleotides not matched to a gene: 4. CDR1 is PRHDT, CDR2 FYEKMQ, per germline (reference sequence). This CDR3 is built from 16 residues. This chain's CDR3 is CASSSGLAGGQDTQYF. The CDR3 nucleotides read TGTGCCAGCAGCTCAGGACTAGCGGGGGGGCAAGATACGCAGTATTTT.

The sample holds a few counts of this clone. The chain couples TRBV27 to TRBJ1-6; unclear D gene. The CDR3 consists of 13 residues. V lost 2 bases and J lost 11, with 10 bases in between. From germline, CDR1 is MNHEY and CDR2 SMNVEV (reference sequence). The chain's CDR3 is CASSLGRITPLHF. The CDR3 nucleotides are TGTGCCAGCAGTTTAGGACGGATAACACCCCTCCACTTT.

The CDR3 DNA reads as TGTGCCAGCAGTGACGTAGACTCCTATACGCAGTATTTT. Translating gives CASSDVDSYTQYF. The chain employs TRBV6-1 and TRBJ2-3; no definite D call. Trimming took 3 bases from V and 7 from J, leaving 11 bases between them. CDR3 size: 13 residues. Germline values: CDR1 MNHNS, CDR2 SASEGT.

CDR3 in amino acids: CASTHAKTSGADEQFF. As DNA, the CDR3 is TGTGCCAGCACCCACGCTAAGACTAGCGGGGCGGATGAGCAGTTCTTC. The chain joins TRBV9 to TRBJ2-1; 11 nucleotides line up with TRBD2. The V gene's germline CDR1 is SGDLS and CDR2 YYNGEE. Unmatched junction bases numbered 13, after V lost 6 bases and J lost 8 bases. The CDR3 runs 16 residues.

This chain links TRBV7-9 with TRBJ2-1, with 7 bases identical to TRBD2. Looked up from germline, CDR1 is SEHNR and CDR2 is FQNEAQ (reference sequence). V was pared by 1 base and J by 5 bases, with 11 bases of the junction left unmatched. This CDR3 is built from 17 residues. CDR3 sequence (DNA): TGTGCCAGCAGCTTAGGTTCTGGGGGACTACCTGACAATGAGCAGTTCTTC. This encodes CASSLGSGGLPDNEQFF.

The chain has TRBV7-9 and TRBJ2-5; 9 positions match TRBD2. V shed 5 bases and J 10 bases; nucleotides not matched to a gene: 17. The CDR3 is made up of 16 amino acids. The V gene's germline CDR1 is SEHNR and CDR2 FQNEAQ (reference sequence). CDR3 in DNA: TGTGCCAGCAGCCCCCACTTAGCGGGAGCGAGAGCGAGCCAGTACTTC. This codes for CASSPHLAGARASQYF.

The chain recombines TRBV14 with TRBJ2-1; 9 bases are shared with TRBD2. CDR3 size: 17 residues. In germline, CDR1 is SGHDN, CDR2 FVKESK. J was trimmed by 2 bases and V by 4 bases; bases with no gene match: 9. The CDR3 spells CASSLTRIAGAYNEQFF. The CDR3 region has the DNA TGTGCCAGCAGCCTCACGCGCATAGCGGGGGCCTACAATGAGCAGTTCTTC.

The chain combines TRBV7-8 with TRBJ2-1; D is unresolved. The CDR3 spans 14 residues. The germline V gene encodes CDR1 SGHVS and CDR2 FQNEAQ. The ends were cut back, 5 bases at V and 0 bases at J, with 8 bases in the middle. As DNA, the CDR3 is TGTGCCAGCAGCCGACACAGCTCCTACAATGAGCAGTTCTTC. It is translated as CASSRHSSYNEQFF.

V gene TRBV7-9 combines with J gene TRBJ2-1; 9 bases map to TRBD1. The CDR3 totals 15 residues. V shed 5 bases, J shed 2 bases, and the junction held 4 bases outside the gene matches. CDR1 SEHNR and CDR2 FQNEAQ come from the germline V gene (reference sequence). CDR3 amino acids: CASSDRDRAYNEQFF. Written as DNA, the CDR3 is TGTGCCAGCAGCGACCGGGACAGGGCCTACAATGAGCAGTTCTTC. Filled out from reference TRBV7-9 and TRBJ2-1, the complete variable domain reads DTGVSQNPRHKITKRGQNVTFRCDPISEHNRLYWYRQTLGQGPEFLTYFQNEAQLEKSRLLSDRFSAERPKGSFSTLEIQRTEQGDSAMYLCASSDRDRAYNEQFFGPGTRLTVL.

The CDR3 spells CASSPQTVGYGYTF. The CDR3, as DNA: TGCGCCAGCAGCCCTCAGACAGTCGGCTATGGCTACACCTTC. J is TRBJ1-2 and V is TRBV4-3; maybe TRBD1 (5 bases). CDR1 is LGHNA and CDR2 is YSLEER in the germline V gene. Trimming cost V 4 bases and J 4 bases, with 13 bases left between them. The length of the CDR3 is 14 residues.

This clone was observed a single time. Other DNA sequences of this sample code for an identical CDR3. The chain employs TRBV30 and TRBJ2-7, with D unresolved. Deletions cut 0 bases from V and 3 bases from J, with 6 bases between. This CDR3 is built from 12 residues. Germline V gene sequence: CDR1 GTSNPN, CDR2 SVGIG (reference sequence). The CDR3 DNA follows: TGTGCCTGGAGTGTGTCAGGCTACGAGCAGTACTTC. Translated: CAWSVSGYEQYF.

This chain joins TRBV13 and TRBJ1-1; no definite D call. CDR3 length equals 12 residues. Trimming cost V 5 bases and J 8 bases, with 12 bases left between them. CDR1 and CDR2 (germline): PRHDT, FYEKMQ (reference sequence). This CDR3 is CASSLQPGEAFF. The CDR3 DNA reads TGTGCCAGCAGCCTTCAGCCAGGAGAAGCTTTCTTT.

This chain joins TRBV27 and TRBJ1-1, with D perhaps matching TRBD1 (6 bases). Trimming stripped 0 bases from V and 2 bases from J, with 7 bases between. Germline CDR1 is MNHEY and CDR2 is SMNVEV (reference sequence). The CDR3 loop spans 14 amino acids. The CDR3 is CASSLSDSNTEAFF. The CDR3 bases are TGTGCCAGCAGTTTATCGGACAGCAACACTGAAGCTTTCTTT.

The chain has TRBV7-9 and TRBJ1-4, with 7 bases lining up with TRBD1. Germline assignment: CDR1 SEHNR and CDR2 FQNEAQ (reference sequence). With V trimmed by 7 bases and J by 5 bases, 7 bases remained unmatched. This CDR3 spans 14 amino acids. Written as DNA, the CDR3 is TGTGCCAGCACCTATACAGGGGAAAATGAAAAACTGTTTTTT. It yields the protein CASTYTGENEKLFF.

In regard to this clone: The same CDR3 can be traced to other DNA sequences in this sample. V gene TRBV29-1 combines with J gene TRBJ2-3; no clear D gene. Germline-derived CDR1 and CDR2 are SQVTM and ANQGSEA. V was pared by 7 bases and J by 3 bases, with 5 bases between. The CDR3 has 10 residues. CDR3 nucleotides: TGCAGCGCTAGAACAGATACGCAGTATTTT. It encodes CSARTDTQYF.

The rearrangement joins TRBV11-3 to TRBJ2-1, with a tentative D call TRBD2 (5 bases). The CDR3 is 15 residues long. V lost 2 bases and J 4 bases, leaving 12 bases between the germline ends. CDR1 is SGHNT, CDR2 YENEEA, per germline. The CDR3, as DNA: TGTGCCAGCAGCTTAATTGCAGCGGATTACAATGAGCAGTTCTTC. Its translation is CASSLIAADYNEQFF.

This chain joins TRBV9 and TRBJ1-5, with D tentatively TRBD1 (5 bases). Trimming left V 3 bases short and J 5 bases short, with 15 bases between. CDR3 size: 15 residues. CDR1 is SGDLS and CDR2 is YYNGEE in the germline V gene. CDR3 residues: CASSGESGRHQPQHF. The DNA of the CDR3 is TGTGCCAGCAGCGGAGAATCGGGACGCCATCAGCCCCAGCATTTT. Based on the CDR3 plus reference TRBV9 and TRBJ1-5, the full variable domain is DSGVTQTPKHLITATGQRVTLRCSPRSGDLSVYWYQQSLDQGLQFLIQYYNGEERAKGNILERFSAQQFPDLHSELNLSSLELGDSALYFCASSGESGRHQPQHFGDGTRLSIL.